One and the same sample provided the 21 T cell receptor beta chains below, sequenced in a study of chemoradiotherapy in HPV16-positive cancers. Clones were sequenced by immunoSEQ multiplex PCR, and TCRdb holds only the in-frame ones, with some missing. Here the sample spans 1,500 to 1,600 clones, about 84% being singletons. Sequencing was performed on tumor tissue, taken from a patient who underwent chemoradiotherapy. The receptors shown here come from a human donor with HPV-associated anogenital cancer.

The chain employs TRBV11-2 and TRBJ2-5; unclear D gene. The V and J ends lost 5 bases and 1 base respectively, with 11 bases between them. This CDR3 is built from 14 residues. Germline V gene sequence: CDR1 SGHAT, CDR2 FQNNGV. In DNA form, the CDR3 reads TGTGCCAGCAGCGTCAGGCCCGCCCAAGAGACCCAGTACTTC. Protein sequence: CASSVRPAQETQYF. The variable domain in full, completed from reference TRBV11-2 and TRBJ2-5, reads EAGVAQSPRYKIIEKRQSVAFWCNPISGHATLYWYQQILGQGPKLLIQFQNNGVVDDSQLPKDRFSAERLKGVDSTLKIQPAKLEDSAVYLCASSVRPAQETQYFGPGTRLLVL.

This clone has only a few counts. This chain links TRBV5-1 with TRBJ1-6, with D unresolved. The V end was cut by 0 bases, the J end by 7 bases, with 11 bases between. CDR1 is SGHRS, CDR2 YFSETQ, per germline. The CDR3 totals 15 residues. CDR3 sequence: CASSLEYLGNSPLHF. In DNA form, the CDR3 reads TGCGCCAGCAGCTTGGAATACCTGGGGAATTCACCCCTCCACTTT. The whole variable domain, filled in from reference TRBV5-1 and TRBJ1-6, reads KAGVTQTPRYLIKTRGQQVTLSCSPISGHRSVSWYQQTPGQGLQFLFEYFSETQRNKGNFPGRFSGRQFSNSRSEMNVSTLELGDSALYLCASSLEYLGNSPLHFGNGTRLTVT.

J is TRBJ2-7 and V is TRBV10-3, with 8 bases aligning to TRBD1. CDR3 size: 15 residues. V lost 6 bases and J lost 2; bases outside the gene matches: 9. Germline V lookup: CDR1 ENHRY, CDR2 SYGVKD. CDR3 region: CAIRADRGATYEQYF. The CDR3 DNA sequence: TGTGCCATCAGGGCCGACAGGGGTGCAACCTACGAGCAGTACTTC.

The gene calls are TRBV18 and TRBJ2-3; TRBD1 or TRBD2 may be the D gene (5 bases each). The length of the CDR3 is 14 residues. Trimming took off 2 bases at V and 3 bases at J, with 9 bases between the two ends. Germline CDR1 and CDR2: KGHSH and LQKENI. The CDR3 DNA follows: TGTGCCAGCTCACCAATTGGGGGAACAGATACGCAGTATTTT. It yields the protein CASSPIGGTDTQYF.

This chain links TRBV14 with TRBJ2-4, with 10 bases that match TRBD2. The V gene's germline CDR1 is SGHDN and CDR2 FVKESK. The CDR3 has 14 residues. Losses at the gene ends were 4 bases for V and 8 bases for J; bases not matched to a gene: 5. CDR3 nucleotides: TGTGCCAGCAGCCTACTAGCGGGAATGGACATTCAGTACTTC. Its translation: CASSLLAGMDIQYF.

The rearrangement uses TRBV27 and TRBJ2-3; 7 bases align to TRBD2. The V gene end was trimmed by 1 base and the J gene end by 2 bases; junction bases not matched to a gene: 9. CDR1 is MNHEY and CDR2 is SMNVEV in the germline V gene (reference sequence). CDR3 size: 17 residues. The CDR3 here is CASSLLSWGGFTDTQYF. The CDR3 nucleotides are TGTGCCAGCAGTTTATTGTCTTGGGGAGGGTTCACAGATACGCAGTATTTT.

The V call is TRBV5-1, the J call TRBJ1-4; 7 nucleotides match TRBD1. The V gene end was trimmed by 5 bases and the J gene end by 7 bases; junction bases not matched to a gene: 14. CDR1 and CDR2 from the germline V gene are SGHRS and YFSETQ. The CDR3 has 16 amino acids. The CDR3 DNA follows: TGCGCCAGCAGTCCTACTCCCACAGGGGTAGGTGAAAAACTGTTTTTT. This codes for CASSPTPTGVGEKLFF.

The genes are TRBV2 and TRBJ2-7; D is uncertain. CDR3 length: 12 residues. Germline V lookup: CDR1 SNHLY, CDR2 FYNNEI. The V end lost 2 bases, the J end lost 3 bases, and 5 bases lay between the germline ends. The CDR3 sequence is CASSENDYEQYF. The CDR3 DNA sequence: TGTGCCAGCAGTGAAAATGACTACGAGCAGTACTTC. Full variable domain (remainder filled in from reference TRBV2 and TRBJ2-7): EPEVTQTPSHQVTQMGQEVILRCVPISNHLYFYWYRQILGQKVEFLVSFYNNEISEKSEIFDDQFSVERPDGSNFTLKIRSTKLEDSAMYFCASSENDYEQYFGPGTRLTVT.

The DNA of the CDR3 is TGTGCCAGCAGTCAGGACAGGGGGGCTTACTACGAGCAGTACTTC. Residues: CASSQDRGAYYEQYF. The chain has TRBV6-6 and TRBJ2-7, with TRBD1 matching over 10 bases. The V segment lost 5 bases and the J segment 3 bases; nucleotides outside the gene matches: 7. The CDR3 sequence is 15 residues long. In germline, CDR1 is MNHNY, CDR2 SVGAGI (reference sequence).

The genes are TRBV10-1 and TRBJ2-7, with 9 bases lining up with TRBD1. Unmatched junction bases numbered 12, after V lost 7 bases and J lost 2 bases. Germline lookup yields CDR1 WNHNN and CDR2 SYGVQD (reference sequence). The CDR3 covers 16 residues. DNA for the CDR3: TGCGCCAGCACCCTCCCCCGGGACAGGGCAACCTACGAGCAGTACTTC. Its protein is CASTLPRDRATYEQYF.

The gene calls are TRBV25-1 and TRBJ2-7; D perhaps matches TRBD2 (5 bases). Between the trimmed V and J ends, which lost 6 bases and 1 base, there was a span of 10 bases. The CDR3 covers 13 residues. From germline, CDR1 is MGHDK and CDR2 SYGVNS. The CDR3 DNA reads TGTGCCAGCAGCCCAAGCGGATCCTACGAGCAGTACTTC. This encodes CASSPSGSYEQYF.

Only one count was recorded for this clone. The CDR3 nucleotides read TGTGCCAGCAGTGCACAGGGACCAGATACGCAGTATTTT. Translating gives CASSAQGPDTQYF. This chain joins TRBV28 and TRBJ2-3, with D possibly TRBD1 on 6 matching bases. This CDR3 region has 13 residues. The germline V gene has CDR1 MDHEN and CDR2 SYDVKM. V was clipped by 5 bases and J by 4 bases, with 10 bases between them.

The J gene is TRBJ1-5, the V gene TRBV9; D gene uncertain. The CDR3 totals 14 residues. V lost 4 bases and J 2 bases, leaving 10 bases between the germline ends. Germline assignment: CDR1 SGDLS and CDR2 YYNGEE. In DNA form, the CDR3 reads TGTGCCAGCAGCCCCGACATGGGCAATCAGCCCCAGCATTTT. Its translation: CASSPDMGNQPQHF.

This clone was seen once. This chain joins TRBV29-1 and TRBJ2-3; TRBD2 matches at 7 bases. The CDR3 extends over 14 amino acids. Germline CDR1 SQVTM, CDR2 ANQGSEA. The V segment lost 4 bases and the J segment 3 bases; nucleotides outside the gene matches: 7. CDR3 sequence: CSVASSGITDTQYF. The CDR3 DNA follows: TGCAGCGTTGCGTCTAGCGGAATAACAGATACGCAGTATTTT.

V usage is TRBV19 and J usage is TRBJ2-5; 11 bases are a match to TRBD1. CDR3 length: 14 amino acids. The trim removed 6 bases at V and 5 bases at J, leaving 5 bases unmatched. The germline CDR1 and CDR2 sequences are LNHDA and SQIVND (reference sequence). The CDR3 is CASSPGTGGETQYF. CDR3 nucleotides: TGTGCCAGTAGCCCCGGGACAGGGGGGGAGACCCAGTACTTC.

This chain uses TRBV19 with TRBJ1-5; the D gene is possibly TRBD1 (5 bases). The CDR3 extends over 14 amino acids. The V gene's germline CDR1 is LNHDA and CDR2 SQIVND (reference sequence). The V end lost 5 bases, the J end lost 1 base, and 9 bases lay between the germline ends. The CDR3 nucleotides are TGTGCCAGTAGTGCGGGACCGAGCAATCAGCCCCAGCATTTT. Protein: CASSAGPSNQPQHF.

This sequence joins TRBV19 and TRBJ2-5; possibly TRBD2 for D (7 bases). CDR1 and CDR2 (germline): LNHDA, SQIVND (reference sequence). This CDR3 region has 14 residues. Trimming stripped 5 bases from V and 5 bases from J, with 15 bases between. The CDR3 here is CASSRGAGVETQYF. DNA for the CDR3: TGTGCCAGTAGTCGGGGGGCAGGGGTGGAGACCCAGTACTTC.

The chain uses TRBV27 and TRBJ1-1; 7 bases match TRBD1. The J segment lost 7 bases and the V segment lost 2 bases, leaving 1 base of the junction unmatched. CDR3 length equals 12 residues. Germline assignment: CDR1 MNHEY and CDR2 SMNVEV (reference sequence). This chain's CDR3 is CASSLRQGEAFF. DNA for the CDR3: TGTGCCAGCAGTTTAAGACAGGGTGAAGCTTTCTTT.

Only one count was recorded for this clone. This chain links TRBV27 with TRBJ2-1; D might be TRBD2 (6 bases). Trimming took off 4 bases at V and 9 bases at J, with 13 bases between the two ends. CDR3 size: 13 residues. Per the germline V gene, CDR1 is MNHEY and CDR2 is SMNVEV (reference sequence). CDR3 loop: CASSSSAAGEQFF. The DNA for the CDR3 is TGTGCCAGCAGTTCTAGCGCCGCTGGTGAGCAGTTCTTC.

The V call is TRBV2, the J call TRBJ1-2; D remains ambiguous. Germline V CDR1 and CDR2: SNHLY, FYNNEI. The V gene lost 2 bases and the J gene lost 0 bases, with 4 bases spanning the gap. There are 13 residues in the CDR3. The CDR3 loop reads CASSEYPNYGYTF. CDR3 in DNA: TGTGCCAGCAGTGAATACCCTAACTATGGCTACACCTTC. Full variable domain (rest looked up from reference TRBV2 and TRBJ1-2): EPEVTQTPSHQVTQMGQEVILRCVPISNHLYFYWYRQILGQKVEFLVSFYNNEISEKSEIFDDQFSVERPDGSNFTLKIRSTKLEDSAMYFCASSEYPNYGYTFGSGTRLTVV.

The chain has TRBV6-1 and TRBJ1-2, with D unclear. Trimming took off 7 bases at V and 8 bases at J, with 17 bases between the two ends. CDR3 length: 13 residues. From germline, CDR1 is MNHNS and CDR2 SASEGT. The CDR3 DNA sequence: TGTGCCAGCATTAGGACGGAGTCGGGGGGCTACACCTTC. It is translated as CASIRTESGGYTF.